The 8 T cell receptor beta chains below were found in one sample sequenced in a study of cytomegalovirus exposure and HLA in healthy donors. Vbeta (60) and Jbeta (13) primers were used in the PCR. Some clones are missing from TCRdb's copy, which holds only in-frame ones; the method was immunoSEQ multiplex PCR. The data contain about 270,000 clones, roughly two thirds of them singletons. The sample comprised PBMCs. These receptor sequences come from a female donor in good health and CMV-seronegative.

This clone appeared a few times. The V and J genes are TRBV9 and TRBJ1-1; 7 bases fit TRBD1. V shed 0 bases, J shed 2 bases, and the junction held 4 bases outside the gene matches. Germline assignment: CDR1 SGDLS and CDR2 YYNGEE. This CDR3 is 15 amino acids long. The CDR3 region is CASSVVGQTNTEAFF. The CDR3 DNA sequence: TGTGCCAGCAGCGTAGTGGGACAGACCAACACTGAAGCTTTCTTT.

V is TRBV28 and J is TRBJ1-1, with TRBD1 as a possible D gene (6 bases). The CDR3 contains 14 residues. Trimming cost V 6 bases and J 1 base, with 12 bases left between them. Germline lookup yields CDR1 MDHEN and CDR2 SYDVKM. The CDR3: CASSYSTGNTEAFF. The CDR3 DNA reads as TGTGCCAGCAGCTACTCGACAGGGAACACTGAAGCTTTCTTT.

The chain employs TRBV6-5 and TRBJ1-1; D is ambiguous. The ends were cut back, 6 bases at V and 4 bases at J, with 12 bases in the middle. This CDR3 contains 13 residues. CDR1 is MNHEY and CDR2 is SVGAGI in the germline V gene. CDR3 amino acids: CASRIPGGTEAFF. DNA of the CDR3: TGTGCCAGCAGGATACCCGGCGGCACTGAAGCTTTCTTT.

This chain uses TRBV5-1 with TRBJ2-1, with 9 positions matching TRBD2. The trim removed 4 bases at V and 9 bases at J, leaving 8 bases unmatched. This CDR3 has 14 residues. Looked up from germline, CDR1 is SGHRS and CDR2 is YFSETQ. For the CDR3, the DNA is TGCGCCAGCAGCCGTGTAGCGGGAGTGGCTGAGCAGTTCTTC. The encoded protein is CASSRVAGVAEQFF.

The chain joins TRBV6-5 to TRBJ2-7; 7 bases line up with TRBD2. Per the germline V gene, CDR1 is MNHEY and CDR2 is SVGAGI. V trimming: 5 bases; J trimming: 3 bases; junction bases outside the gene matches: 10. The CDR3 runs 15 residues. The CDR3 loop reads CASSVTKGGIYEQYF. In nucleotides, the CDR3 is TGTGCCAGCAGTGTCACTAAGGGAGGGATCTACGAGCAGTACTTC.

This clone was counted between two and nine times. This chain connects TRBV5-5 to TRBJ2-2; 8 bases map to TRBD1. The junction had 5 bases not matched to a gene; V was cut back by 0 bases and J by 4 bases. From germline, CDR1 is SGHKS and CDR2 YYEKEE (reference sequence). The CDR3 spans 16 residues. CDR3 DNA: TGTGCCAGCAGCTTGGCCACAGGGGGAGGCACCGGGGAGCTGTTTTTT. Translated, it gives CASSLATGGGTGELFF.

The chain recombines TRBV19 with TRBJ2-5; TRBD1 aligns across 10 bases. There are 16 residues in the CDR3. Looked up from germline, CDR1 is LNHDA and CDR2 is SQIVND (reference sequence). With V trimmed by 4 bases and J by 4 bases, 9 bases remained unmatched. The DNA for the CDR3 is TGTGCCAGTAGTAACCCTAGACAGGGGGCAGGAGAGACCCAGTACTTC. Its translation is CASSNPRQGAGETQYF.

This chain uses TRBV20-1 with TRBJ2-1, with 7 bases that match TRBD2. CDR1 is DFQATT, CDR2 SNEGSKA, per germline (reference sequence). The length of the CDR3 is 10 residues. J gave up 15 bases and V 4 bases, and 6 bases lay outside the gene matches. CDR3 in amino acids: CSAKREVRFF. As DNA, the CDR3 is TGCAGTGCTAAACGGGAGGTACGGTTCTTC.